Below, 2 T cell receptor beta chains from the same sample are listed, as sequenced in a study of cytomegalovirus exposure and HLA in healthy donors. Sequenced by immunoSEQ multiplex PCR; TCRdb stores in-frame clones only, minus some. Of more than 120,000 clones listed, around 87% are singletons. Input material: PBMCs. These receptors originate from a man between 18 and 35 years old in good health and CMV-seropositive.

The CDR3 nucleotides read TGTGCCAGCAGTTACTCTATGCAGGGGGGCGAGCAGTACTTC. Its translation: CASSYSMQGGEQYF. The chain links TRBV6-5 to TRBJ2-7; TRBD1 might be the D (7 bases). Germline lookup yields CDR1 MNHEY and CDR2 SVGAGI. V was cut by 0 bases and J by 6 bases, with 12 bases left in between. The CDR3 covers 14 residues.

V usage is TRBV19 and J usage is TRBJ1-1; no clear D gene. Germline V gene sequence: CDR1 LNHDA, CDR2 SQIVND (reference sequence). The V end was cut by 10 bases, the J end by 1 base, with 16 bases between. The CDR3 covers 14 residues. DNA of the CDR3: TGTGCCACCATCAGGTCGGGAGGGAACACTGAAGCTTTCTTT. As protein: CATIRSGGNTEAFF.